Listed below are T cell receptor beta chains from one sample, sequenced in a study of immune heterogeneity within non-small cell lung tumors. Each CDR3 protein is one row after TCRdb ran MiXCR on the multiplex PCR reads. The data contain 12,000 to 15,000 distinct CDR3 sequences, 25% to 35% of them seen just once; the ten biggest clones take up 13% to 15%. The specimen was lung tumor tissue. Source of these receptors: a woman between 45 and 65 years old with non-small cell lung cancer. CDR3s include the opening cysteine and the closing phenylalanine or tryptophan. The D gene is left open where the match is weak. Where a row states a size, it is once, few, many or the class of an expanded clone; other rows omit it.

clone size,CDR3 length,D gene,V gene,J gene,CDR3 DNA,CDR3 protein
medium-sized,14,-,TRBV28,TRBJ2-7,TGTGCCAGCAGTTTATACGTTGGGCCCTACGAGCAGTACTTC,CASSLYVGPYEQYF
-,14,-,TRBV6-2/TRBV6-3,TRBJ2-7,TGTGCCAGCAGTTACGGAGGGGGCTCCCACGAGCAGTACTTC,CASSYGGGSHEQYF
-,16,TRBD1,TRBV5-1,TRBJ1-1,TGCGCCAGCATCCCCGGACAGGACCTTATGAACACTGAAGCTTTCTTT,CASIPGQDLMNTEAFF
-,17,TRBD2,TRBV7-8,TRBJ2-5,TGTGCCAGCAGCCCCCCAAGTGCAGTAGCGGGGGAAGAGACCCAGTACTTC,CASSPPSAVAGEETQYF
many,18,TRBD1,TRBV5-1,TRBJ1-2,TGCGCCAGCAGCTTGGTCCCGGGACAGGCAAATGTGGCCTATGGCTACACCTTC,CASSLVPGQANVAYGYTF
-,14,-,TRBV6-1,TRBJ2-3,TGTGCCAGCAGCTCCACCAAAGGGGCAGATACGCAGTATTTT,CASSSTKGADTQYF
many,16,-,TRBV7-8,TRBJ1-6,TGTGCCAGCAGCTTAGCCGGGGGGGCGGGGAATTCACCCCTCCACTTT,CASSLAGGAGNSPLHF
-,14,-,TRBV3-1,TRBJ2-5,TGTGCCAGCAGCCAAGCGGAGGACCAAGAGACCCAGTACTTC,CASSQAEDQETQYF
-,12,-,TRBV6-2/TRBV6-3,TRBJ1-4,TGTGCCAGCCAGGGAAGGAATGAAAAACTGTTTTTT,CASQGRNEKLFF
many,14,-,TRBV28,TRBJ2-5,TGTGCCAGCGTTGGACAGATACACCAAGAGACCCAGTACTTC,CASVGQIHQETQYF
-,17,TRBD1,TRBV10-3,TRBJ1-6,TGTGCCATCAGCTCCGGGACAGGGAACTCCTATAATTCACCCCTCCACTTT,CAISSGTGNSYNSPLHF
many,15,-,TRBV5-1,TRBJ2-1,TGCGCCAGCAGCTTGTCGGGACGGAACGTCAATGAGCAGTTCTTC,CASSLSGRNVNEQFF
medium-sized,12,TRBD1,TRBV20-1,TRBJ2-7,TGCAGTGCAGACAGGGGGCCCAACGAGCAGTACTTC,CSADRGPNEQYF
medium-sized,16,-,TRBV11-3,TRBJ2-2,TGTGCCAGCGGACTAAACAGGGGTACCCTCACCGGGGAGCTGTTTTTT,CASGLNRGTLTGELFF
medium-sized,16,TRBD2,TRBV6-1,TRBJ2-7,TGTGCCAGCAGTCAGGGACTAGCGGGGTATTCCTACGAGCAGTACTTC,CASSQGLAGYSYEQYF
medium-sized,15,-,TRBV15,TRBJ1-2,TGTGCCACCAGCAGAGTTGCCAGGGCCAACTATGGCTACACCTTC,CATSRVARANYGYTF
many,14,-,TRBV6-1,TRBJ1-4,TGTGCCAGCAGTGAAAGAGGGGACGGCGAAAAACTGTTTTTT,CASSERGDGEKLFF
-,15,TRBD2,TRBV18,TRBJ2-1,TGTGCCAGCTTACCAAGGACTAGCGGTAACAATGAGCAGTTCTTC,CASLPRTSGNNEQFF
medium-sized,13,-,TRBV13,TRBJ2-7,TGTGCCAGCAGCTTAGGGCAGGGTAGCGAGCAGTACTTC,CASSLGQGSEQYF
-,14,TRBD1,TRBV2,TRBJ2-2,TGTGCCAGCAAAGGGACAGGGGGCTCCGGGGAGCTGTTTTTT,CASKGTGGSGELFF
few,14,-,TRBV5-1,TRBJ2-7,TGCGCCAGCAGCTTGGGGGCGACTTACTACGAGCAGTACTTC,CASSLGATYYEQYF
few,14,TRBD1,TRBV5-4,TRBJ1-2,TGTGCCAGCAGCTTGGGGCAGGGGGAATTTGGCTACACCTTC,CASSLGQGEFGYTF
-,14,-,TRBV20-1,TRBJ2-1,TGCAGTGCTAGAACCAGCCAAGTACACAATGAGCAGTTCTTC,CSARTSQVHNEQFF
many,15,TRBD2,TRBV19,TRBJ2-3,TGTGCCAGTAGTTGGCGGGAGGCCACCACAGATACGCAGTATTTT,CASSWREATTDTQYF
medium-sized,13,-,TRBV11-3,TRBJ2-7,TGTGCCAGCCGTGGGGGGAACTCCTACGAGCAGTACTTC,CASRGGNSYEQYF
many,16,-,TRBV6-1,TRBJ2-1,TGTGCCAGCAGTGTGTCTTGGGGGAGCTCCTACAATGAGCAGTTCTTC,CASSVSWGSSYNEQFF
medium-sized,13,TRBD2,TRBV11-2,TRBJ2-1,TGTGCCAGCAGCTTGCGGGAGTGGGGTGAGCAGTTCTTC,CASSLREWGEQFF
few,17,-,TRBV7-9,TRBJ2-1,TGTGCCAGCAGCCCCACTGCGGACACGAGCTCCTACAATGAGCAGTTCTTC,CASSPTADTSSYNEQFF
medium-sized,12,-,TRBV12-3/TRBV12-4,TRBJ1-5,TGTGCCAGCAGTAACTCAGGTCCACTCCAGCATTTT,CASSNSGPLQHF
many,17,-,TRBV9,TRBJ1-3,TGTGCCAGCAGCGCTAGCGGAGGGGGAGACTCTGGAAACACCATATATTTT,CASSASGGGDSGNTIYF